Listed here is a single T cell receptor (beta chain). Its antigen is unidentified. The sample belongs to a study of CD8+ T cells in alopecia areata. Study results and limitations: Besides other cells, scalp samples also yield sequences of resident alphabeta T cells from normal skin.

V was shortened by 1 base and J by 4 bases, with 10 bases between the two germline ends. The CDR3 has 14 residues. From germline, CDR1 is SEHNR and CDR2 FQNEAQ (reference sequence). Extracted from the samples, RNA was reverse transcribed into cDNA to serve as the sequencing template. The repertoire was sequenced with immunoSEQ multiplex PCR; TCRdb's copy has only in-frame clones and lacks some. Among around 190,000 clones listed, approximately 60% were seen once. The source material was CD8+ T cells sorted from blood. This sequence originates from a human donor in good health. The chain uses TRBV7-9 and TRBJ2-5; D is possibly TRBD1 (6 bases). This CDR3 reads CASSLVQGVETQYF. The CDR3 DNA reads TGTGCCAGCAGCTTAGTACAGGGAGTAGAGACCCAGTACTTC.